These 30 T cell receptor beta chains were all obtained from the same sample, sequenced in a study of shared clonotypes between healthy human individuals. Sequenced by immunoSEQ multiplex PCR; TCRdb stores in-frame clones only, minus some. Of roughly 2.5 million clones listed, approximately 94% are singletons. What was sequenced was naive CD4+ T cells sorted from blood. Subset denoted: CD45RA+ positively selected. The receptors were gathered from a man between 18 and 35 years old in good health.

The chain employs TRBV5-1 and TRBJ1-3; D not resolved. This CDR3 spans 14 amino acids. Trimming pared 0 bases from V and 4 bases from J, leaving 8 bases between. Germline V gene data show CDR1 as SGHRS and CDR2 as YFSETQ. The CDR3 DNA follows: TGCGCCAGCAGCTTGGCATCCCAGGGAAACACCATATATTTT. Amino acid sequence: CASSLASQGNTIYF.

J is TRBJ1-3 and V is TRBV5-6; D not certain. This CDR3 spans 14 amino acids. The ends were cut back, 1 base at V and 1 base at J, with 6 bases in the middle. Per the germline V gene, CDR1 is SGHDT and CDR2 is YYEEEE. DNA of the CDR3: TGTGCCAGCAGCTTGAGAAGTTCTGGAAACACCATATATTTT. Translating gives CASSLRSSGNTIYF.

The chain has TRBV7-9 and TRBJ1-6; maybe TRBD1 (6 bases). Trimming took 3 bases from V and 9 from J, leaving 18 bases between them. CDR3 length: 16 residues. Germline V CDR1 and CDR2: SEHNR, FQNEAQ (reference sequence). The CDR3 reads CASSLGGDGIGSPLHF. CDR3 nucleotide sequence: TGTGCCAGCAGCTTGGGGGGCGACGGAATCGGTTCACCCCTCCACTTT. The entire variable domain, with the rest obtained from reference TRBV7-9 and TRBJ1-6, is as follows: DTGVSQNPRHKITKRGQNVTFRCDPISEHNRLYWYRQTLGQGPEFLTYFQNEAQLEKSRLLSDRFSAERPKGSFSTLEIQRTEQGDSAMYLCASSLGGDGIGSPLHFGNGTRLTVT.

The chain joins TRBV11-2 to TRBJ2-3; TRBD2 might be the D (5 bases). Germline values: CDR1 SGHAT, CDR2 FQNNGV. This CDR3 has 16 amino acids. Trimming pared 1 base from V and 2 bases from J, leaving 13 bases between. The DNA of the CDR3 is TGTGCCAGCAGCTTAGTGTCCCTAGCCTCCACAGATACGCAGTATTTT. As protein: CASSLVSLASTDTQYF.

This clone occurred once. The genes are TRBV6-5 and TRBJ1-1, with TRBD1 as a possible D gene (6 bases). The germline gives CDR1 MNHEY, CDR2 SVGAGI. Trimming shortened V by 5 bases and J by 6 bases, and 16 bases separated the two germline ends. This CDR3 contains 14 residues. CDR3 sequence (DNA): TGTGCCAGCAGTAGGGGCAGGGGAGGTGCTGAAGCTTTCTTT. Amino acids: CASSRGRGGAEAFF.

This clone was observed a single time. Other DNA sequences in the same sample also yield this CDR3. Here the CDR3 reads CAWSGGDTQYF. Here the CDR3 DNA reads TGTGCCTGGAGTGGCGGGGATACGCAGTATTTT. This rearrangement joins TRBV30 to TRBJ2-3; D might be TRBD2 (5 bases). V was trimmed by 1 base and J by 6 bases, leaving 5 bases between them. The CDR3 covers 11 residues. CDR1 is GTSNPN and CDR2 is SVGIG in the germline V gene (reference sequence).

The J gene is TRBJ2-5, the V gene TRBV5-4, with 13 positions matching TRBD2. Germline CDR1 SGHNT, CDR2 YYREEE (reference sequence). The CDR3 extends over 15 amino acids. J gave up 6 bases and V 10 bases, and 12 bases lay outside the gene matches. CDR3 in amino acids: CAYQPGTSGKKTQYF. For the CDR3, the DNA is TGTGCCTACCAACCCGGGACTAGCGGGAAAAAGACCCAGTACTTC.

This clone came up once. The chain uses TRBV7-2 and TRBJ2-4; 7 positions agree with TRBD2. Germline V gene lookup returns CDR1 SGHTA and CDR2 FQGNSA. The CDR3 has 16 residues. The trim removed 2 bases at V and 2 bases at J, leaving 6 bases unmatched. The CDR3 region has the DNA TGTGCCAGCAGCTTATCATACGGGGGGACCAAAAACATTCAGTACTTC. It is translated as CASSLSYGGTKNIQYF.

The gene calls are TRBV6-5 and TRBJ2-3, with D possibly matching TRBD2 (5 bases). The CDR3 length is 11 residues. V shed 10 bases and J shed 6 bases, with 11 bases lying between them. Germline V gene sequence: CDR1 MNHEY, CDR2 SVGAGI. The CDR3 sequence: CATSRGDTQYF. The CDR3 DNA reads as TGTGCCACCTCGCGCGGGGATACGCAGTATTTT.

This rearrangement joins TRBV5-4 to TRBJ2-2; 7 nucleotides line up with TRBD1. Looked up from germline, CDR1 is SGHNT and CDR2 is YYREEE (reference sequence). The CDR3 consists of 16 residues. The V and J ends lost 4 bases and 2 bases, in that order; junction bases with no gene match: 8. The CDR3 bases are TGTGCCAGCAGCCTAAACAGGGGCTCCAACACCGGGGAGCTGTTTTTT. This gives the protein CASSLNRGSNTGELFF.

About this clone itself: The sample contains more than one DNA sequence encoding this CDR3. The chain joins TRBV7-8 to TRBJ1-1; 10 bases map to TRBD1. Unmatched junction bases numbered 4, after V lost 5 bases and J lost 4 bases. The CDR3 contains 14 residues. From germline, CDR1 is SGHVS and CDR2 FQNEAQ. In DNA form, the CDR3 reads TGTGCCAGCAGCCCGAGGACAGGGGGCACTGAAGCTTTCTTT. Its protein product is CASSPRTGGTEAFF.

The V and J genes are TRBV4-1 and TRBJ1-5; D possibly corresponds to TRBD1 (6 bases). The V and J ends lost 5 bases and 1 base respectively, with 18 bases between them. CDR1 and CDR2 (germline): MGHRA, YSYEKL. The CDR3 length is 17 residues. Here the CDR3 DNA reads TGCGCCAGCAGCGACCTGACAGGACCGCGGAGCAATCAGCCCCAGCATTTT. This codes for CASSDLTGPRSNQPQHF.

Here the CDR3 DNA reads TGCGCCAGCAGCCTGGACGCCCAGTTCGAGCAGTACTTC. Its protein product is CASSLDAQFEQYF. The J gene is TRBJ2-7, the V gene TRBV5-1; no definite D call. This CDR3 contains 13 residues. Germline V gene data show CDR1 as SGHRS and CDR2 as YFSETQ. Trimming removed 4 bases at V and 6 bases at J, with 14 bases between.

V is TRBV2 and J is TRBJ2-3; 13 bases are shared with TRBD2. Trimming at V came to 3 bases and at J to 9 bases, leaving 3 bases not matched to a gene. From germline, CDR1 is SNHLY and CDR2 FYNNEI. This CDR3 has 14 residues. The chain's CDR3 is CASSDGLAGVTQYF. CDR3 bases: TGTGCCAGCAGTGATGGACTAGCGGGGGTCACGCAGTATTTT.

The V call is TRBV6-8, the J call TRBJ2-2, with 10 bases matching TRBD2. Germline CDR1 is MNHGY and CDR2 is SAAAGT. J gave up 5 bases and V 6 bases, and 3 bases lay outside the gene matches. This CDR3 has 14 residues. CDR3 protein: CASRAGGHTGELFF. The CDR3 region has the DNA TGTGCCAGCAGAGCGGGGGGGCATACCGGGGAGCTGTTTTTT.

The chain uses TRBV10-3 and TRBJ2-3; 7 bases are shared with TRBD1. CDR1 and CDR2 from the germline V gene are ENHRY and SYGVKD. J lost 5 bases, V lost 0 bases, and 8 bases had no gene match. The CDR3 is 16 amino acids. The CDR3 sequence: CAISESLLPGGDTQYF. The CDR3, as DNA: TGTGCCATCAGTGAGTCTTTACTACCAGGGGGAGATACGCAGTATTTT.

Worth noting for this clone: Other DNA variants within this sample encode the same CDR3. The chain couples TRBV5-4 to TRBJ2-3, with D maybe TRBD2 (5 bases). Germline CDR1 is SGHNT and CDR2 is YYREEE (reference sequence). Trimming took off 0 bases at V and 0 bases at J, with 11 bases between the two ends. The CDR3 spans 16 residues. CDR3 in amino acids: CASSLARTRSTDTQYF. CDR3 DNA: TGTGCCAGCAGCTTGGCGAGGACTCGAAGCACAGATACGCAGTATTTT.

To note about this clone: Other DNA sequences from this sample encode an identical CDR3 as well. The chain couples TRBV28 to TRBJ2-5, with D unresolved. The J call is in doubt because the DNA end fits TRBJ2-7 better. Per the germline V gene, CDR1 is MDHEN and CDR2 is SYDVKM. CDR3 length: 12 residues. Written as DNA, the CDR3 is TGTGCCAGCAGTTTTTCCTCCTACGAGCAGTACTTC. Its protein is CASSFSSYEQYF.

This chain uses TRBV7-6 with TRBJ1-2, with 9 bases identical to TRBD1. The ends lost 5 bases at V and 6 bases at J; junction bases unmatched: 4. The germline gives CDR1 SGHVS, CDR2 FNYEAQ. The CDR3 loop spans 13 amino acids. In DNA, the CDR3 is TGTGCCAGCAGCCCGGGACAGGGAAATGGCTACACCTTC. Protein sequence: CASSPGQGNGYTF.

In DNA, the CDR3 is TGTGCCAGCAGCTCCGTAGCGGGGGCGTTCACCGGGGAGCTGTTTTTT. Translated: CASSSVAGAFTGELFF. This chain uses TRBV5-4 with TRBJ2-2; 9 nucleotides agree with TRBD2. The CDR3 length is 16 residues. The germline CDR1 and CDR2 sequences are SGHNT and YYREEE (reference sequence). The trim removed 3 bases at V and 4 bases at J, leaving 7 bases unmatched.

This rearrangement joins TRBV10-3 to TRBJ2-3, with 9 bases that match TRBD1. Trimming took 4 bases from V and 5 from J; bases not matched to a gene: 1. Germline lookup yields CDR1 ENHRY and CDR2 SYGVKD. This CDR3 spans 13 amino acids. This chain's CDR3 is CAISGTGEDTQYF. The CDR3 nucleotides are TGTGCCATCAGTGGGACAGGGGAAGATACGCAGTATTTT.

The V gene is TRBV12-5, the J gene TRBJ2-3, with D possibly TRBD2 on 5 matching bases. The CDR3 has 16 residues. Trimming pared 6 bases from V and 0 bases from J, leaving 16 bases between. Per germline, CDR1 LGHNT and CDR2 FRNRAP. This chain's CDR3 is CASGPPRAASTDTQYF. The DNA of the CDR3 is TGTGCTAGTGGGCCCCCCAGAGCGGCTAGCACAGATACGCAGTATTTT.

This clone was seen a few times. The J gene is TRBJ1-4, the V gene TRBV11-2; D remains ambiguous. Germline V CDR1 and CDR2: SGHAT, FQNNGV. V lost 0 bases and J lost 8, with 13 bases in between. This CDR3 has 15 amino acids. In DNA form, the CDR3 reads TGTGCCAGCAGCTTAGACGCCGTCTTGGGAGAAAAACTGTTTTTT. Protein sequence: CASSLDAVLGEKLFF.

This clone was found once. The chain recombines TRBV5-8 with TRBJ1-5; D is unclear. The germline V gene encodes CDR1 SGHTS and CDR2 YDEGEE. The CDR3 loop spans 15 amino acids. V lost 4 bases to trimming and J lost 4 bases, with 15 bases between them. In DNA, the CDR3 is TGTGCCAGCAGCCTAACACCAAACGGAAATCAGCCCCAGCATTTT. It encodes CASSLTPNGNQPQHF.

The V call is TRBV7-2, the J call TRBJ1-2, with TRBD1 identical over 8 bases. J was trimmed by 4 bases and V by 5 bases; bases with no gene match: 12. This CDR3 comprises 16 residues. Germline V lookup: CDR1 SGHTA, CDR2 FQGNSA. CDR3 loop: CASSADSTGAVYGYTF. The CDR3 DNA is TGTGCCAGCAGCGCCGACTCGACAGGGGCGGTCTATGGCTACACCTTC.

The rearrangement uses TRBV6-5 and TRBJ2-1, with TRBD1 matching over 8 bases. J gave up 5 bases and V 4 bases, and 4 bases lay outside the gene matches. This CDR3 has 14 residues. The germline V gene encodes CDR1 MNHEY and CDR2 SVGAGI. CDR3 sequence reads: CASSFRGHNNEQFF. CDR3 in DNA: TGTGCCAGCAGTTTCAGGGGGCATAACAATGAGCAGTTCTTC.

The gene calls are TRBV7-9 and TRBJ2-5; unclear D gene. The CDR3 runs to 14 residues. Trimming took off 5 bases at V and 0 bases at J, with 10 bases between the two ends. Germline V CDR1 and CDR2: SEHNR, FQNEAQ (reference sequence). CDR3: CASSLYVDQETQYF. CDR3 nucleotide sequence: TGTGCCAGCAGCCTTTACGTGGACCAAGAGACCCAGTACTTC. Full variable domain (missing parts from reference TRBV7-9 and TRBJ2-5): DTGVSQNPRHKITKRGQNVTFRCDPISEHNRLYWYRQTLGQGPEFLTYFQNEAQLEKSRLLSDRFSAERPKGSFSTLEIQRTEQGDSAMYLCASSLYVDQETQYFGPGTRLLVL.

The rearrangement uses TRBV9 and TRBJ2-1; TRBD2 matches 13 bases. This CDR3 is 16 amino acids long. Germline V CDR1 and CDR2: SGDLS, YYNGEE. The V segment lost 4 bases and the J segment 2 bases; nucleotides outside the gene matches: 3. For the CDR3, the DNA is TGTGCCAGCAGCCAACTAGCGGGAGGGCCCTACAATGAGCAGTTCTTC. Encoded protein: CASSQLAGGPYNEQFF.

V gene TRBV5-1 combines with J gene TRBJ1-2; 8 nucleotides line up with TRBD1. Per germline, CDR1 SGHRS and CDR2 YFSETQ. With 4 bases clipped from V and 3 bases from J, the junction kept 5 bases outside the gene matches. The CDR3 extends over 14 amino acids. CDR3 amino acids: CASSKGQVDYGYTF. CDR3 sequence (DNA): TGCGCCAGCAGCAAGGGACAGGTTGACTATGGCTACACCTTC.

The J gene is TRBJ1-1, the V gene TRBV19, with D perhaps TRBD1 (6 bases). The CDR3 runs to 13 residues. Trimming left V 6 bases short and J 5 bases short, with 13 bases between. Germline CDR1 and CDR2: LNHDA and SQIVND (reference sequence). CDR3 DNA sequence: TGTGCCAGTAGCGGGACACCCAGGACTGAAGCTTTCTTT. Translation gives CASSGTPRTEAFF.